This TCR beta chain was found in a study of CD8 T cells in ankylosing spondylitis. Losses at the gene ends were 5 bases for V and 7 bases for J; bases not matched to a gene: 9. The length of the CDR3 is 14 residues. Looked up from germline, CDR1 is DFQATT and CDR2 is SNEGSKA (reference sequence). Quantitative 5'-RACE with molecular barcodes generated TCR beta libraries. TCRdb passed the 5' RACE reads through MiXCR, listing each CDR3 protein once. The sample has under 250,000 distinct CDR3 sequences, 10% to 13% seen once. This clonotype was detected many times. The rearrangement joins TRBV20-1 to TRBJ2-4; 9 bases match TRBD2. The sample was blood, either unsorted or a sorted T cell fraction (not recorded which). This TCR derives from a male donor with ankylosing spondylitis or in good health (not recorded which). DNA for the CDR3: TGCAGTGCTGGGGGGCGGGAGGGCCGTAACATTCAGTACTTC. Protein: CSAGGREGRNIQYF.